The 26 T cell receptor beta chains below were found in one sample sequenced in a study of blood T cell repertoires in COVID-19. The method was immunoSEQ multiplex PCR; TCRdb's version includes in-frame clones alone and lacks a portion of them. The sample carries some 190,000 clones, 80% recorded once. Sequencing was carried out using PBMCs or T cells enriched from blood (not recorded which). The receptors shown here come from a man in his sixties who had been exposed to COVID-19.

This chain uses TRBV30 with TRBJ2-7, with 7 nucleotides matching TRBD1. Per the germline V gene, CDR1 is GTSNPN and CDR2 is SVGIG (reference sequence). Germline trimming cut 5 bases from V and 1 base from J; bases unmatched to any gene: 8. This CDR3 has 14 residues. This CDR3 reads CAWAQTGWSYEQYF. As DNA, the CDR3 is TGTGCCTGGGCGCAGACAGGGTGGTCCTACGAGCAGTACTTC.

The CDR3 region is CASSLGRGLASTDTQYF. The CDR3 DNA reads as TGTGCCAGCAGCTTGGGCAGGGGCCTAGCTAGCACAGATACGCAGTATTTT. This chain uses TRBV5-6 with TRBJ2-3; possible D gene TRBD1, 6 bases. The length of the CDR3 is 17 residues. V lost 0 bases, J lost 0 bases, and 14 bases lay in between. Germline-derived CDR1 and CDR2 are SGHDT and YYEEEE.

J is TRBJ2-2 and V is TRBV5-6, with D possibly being TRBD1 (5 bases). Germline CDR1 reads SGHDT; CDR2 reads YYEEEE. This CDR3 contains 16 residues. Trimming took 0 bases from V and 1 from J, leaving 10 bases between them. CDR3 coding DNA: TGTGCCAGCAGCTTGGGTCTTACAGGGAACACCGGGGAGCTGTTTTTT. Its protein is CASSLGLTGNTGELFF.

This clone was counted a few times. The V call is TRBV6-2 or TRBV6-3, the J call TRBJ1-1; 8 bases align to TRBD1. Trimming removed 6 bases from V and 1 base from J; junction bases left unmatched: 7. The CDR3 covers 15 residues. Germline V CDR1 and CDR2: MNHEY, SVGEGT. The CDR3 protein is CASSSRQGKNTEAFF. Here the CDR3 DNA reads TGTGCCAGCAGCTCAAGACAGGGGAAGAACACTGAAGCTTTCTTT.

The chain has TRBV7-2 and TRBJ1-6, with D tentatively TRBD1 (5 bases). The V gene lost 5 bases and the J gene lost 5 bases, with 19 bases spanning the gap. CDR3 length: 17 residues. Germline V gene sequence: CDR1 SGHTA, CDR2 FQGNSA. CDR3 region: CASSRFGQGGNNSPLHF. In nucleotides, the CDR3 is TGTGCCAGCAGCCGGTTTGGGCAGGGAGGGAATAATTCACCCCTCCACTTT. Supplemented by reference TRBV7-2 and TRBJ1-6, the full variable domain reads GAGVSQSPSNKVTEKGKDVELRCDPISGHTALYWYRQSLGQGLEFLIYFQGNSAPDKSGLPSDRFSAERTGGSVSTLTIQRTQQEDSAVYLCASSRFGQGGNNSPLHFGNGTRLTVT.

CDR3 sequence: CASSVGGDSLEQYF. The CDR3 coding sequence is TGTGCCAGCAGCGTAGGAGGGGACTCCCTCGAGCAGTACTTC. The chain carries TRBV9 and TRBJ2-7, with D possibly matching TRBD2 (6 bases). Germline V gene data show CDR1 as SGDLS and CDR2 as YYNGEE. The V end lost 0 bases, the J end lost 6 bases, and 13 bases lay between the germline ends. The CDR3 length is 14 residues.

This sequence joins TRBV28 and TRBJ2-7, with D maybe TRBD1 (6 bases). Germline values: CDR1 MDHEN, CDR2 SYDVKM. Between the trimmed V and J ends, which lost 10 bases and 0 bases, there was a span of 19 bases. There are 15 residues in the CDR3. In DNA, the CDR3 is TGTGCCACCCTGGGGGCAGGTAGGAGCTCCTACGAGCAGTACTTC. This sequence encodes CATLGAGRSSYEQYF.

The chain links TRBV11-2 to TRBJ2-7, with TRBD2 matching 11 bases. The junction had 5 bases not matched to a gene; V was cut back by 5 bases and J by 2 bases. The CDR3 is 15 amino acids. Germline V gene lookup returns CDR1 SGHAT and CDR2 FQNNGV. CDR3 sequence reads: CASSRTLAGAYEQYF. CDR3 nucleotide sequence: TGTGCCAGCAGCCGGACACTAGCGGGAGCCTACGAGCAGTACTTC.

The V and J genes are TRBV3-1 (or the pseudogene TRBV3-2) and TRBJ2-5, with D possibly matching TRBD1 (7 bases). CDR3 size: 15 residues. The germline V gene has CDR1 LGHDT and CDR2 YNNKEL (reference sequence). V was shortened by 2 bases and J by 5 bases, with 15 bases between the two germline ends. The CDR3 sequence: CASSQSGGPGETQYF. The DNA for the CDR3 is TGTGCCAGCAGCCAATCAGGGGGGCCGGGGGAGACCCAGTACTTC.

V usage is TRBV5-4 and J usage is TRBJ2-1; TRBD1 matches 9 bases. Germline V lookup: CDR1 SGHNT, CDR2 YYREEE (reference sequence). V gave up 4 bases and J gave up 8 bases; unmatched junction bases: 13. The CDR3 runs 16 residues. In DNA form, the CDR3 reads TGTGCCAGCAGCCCATGGACAGGGGTCAATGGGCATGAGCAGTTCTTC. Translation gives CASSPWTGVNGHEQFF. The full variable domain, rest sourced from reference TRBV5-4 and TRBJ2-1, is ETGVTQSPTHLIKTRGQQVTLRCSSQSGHNTVSWYQQALGQGPQFIFQYYREEENGRGNFPPRFSGLQFPNYSSELNVNALELDDSALYLCASSPWTGVNGHEQFFGPGTRLTVL.

The chain has TRBV7-3 and TRBJ1-1; D gene uncertain. V lost 4 bases and J 1 base, leaving 10 bases between the germline ends. This CDR3 is built from 14 residues. The germline V gene has CDR1 SGHTA and CDR2 FQGTGA. The CDR3 region is CASSSGRGNTEAFF. CDR3 DNA: TGTGCCAGCAGCTCCGGGAGAGGGAACACTGAAGCTTTCTTT.

This sequence joins TRBV5-1 and TRBJ1-6; TRBD1 matches at 11 bases. The CDR3 totals 15 residues. V gave up 0 bases and J gave up 8 bases; unmatched junction bases: 1. CDR1 and CDR2 (germline): SGHRS, YFSETQ. The CDR3 DNA sequence: TGCGCCAGCAGCTTGGGGGACAGGGGGGATTCACCCCTCCACTTT. As protein: CASSLGDRGDSPLHF.

This clone appeared once. The V call is TRBV24-1, the J call TRBJ1-1; the match to TRBD1 covers 9 bases. Germline V gene lookup returns CDR1 KGHDR and CDR2 SFDVKD. The CDR3 contains 16 residues. J gave up 3 bases and V 3 bases, and 7 bases lay outside the gene matches. The chain's CDR3 is CATSDAGTGTDTEAFF. The CDR3 nucleotides are TGTGCCACCAGTGATGCCGGGACAGGGACCGACACTGAAGCTTTCTTT.

This clone was observed once. The chain combines TRBV6-1 with TRBJ1-4; no firm D call. V lost 2 bases to trimming and J lost 8 bases, with 15 bases between them. Per germline, CDR1 MNHNS and CDR2 SASEGT. CDR3 size: 15 residues. The CDR3: CASSEQALAREKLFF. The CDR3 nucleotides are TGTGCCAGCAGTGAACAGGCCTTGGCCCGGGAAAAACTGTTTTTT.

The chain links TRBV5-4 to TRBJ1-6, with D tentatively TRBD1 (5 bases). Trimming removed 5 bases at V and 10 bases at J, with 19 bases between. The germline CDR1 and CDR2 sequences are SGHNT and YYREEE (reference sequence). The CDR3 extends over 15 amino acids. The CDR3 region has the DNA TGTGCCAGCAGTTATGCCGGGACTGGGGGGTCACCCCTCCACTTT. Translating it yields CASSYAGTGGSPLHF.

In its sample, this clone was seen many times. The rearrangement joins TRBV30 to TRBJ1-1; TRBD1 agrees at 7 bases. The CDR3 totals 16 residues. The germline V gene has CDR1 GTSNPN and CDR2 SVGIG (reference sequence). The junction had 7 bases not matched to a gene; V was cut back by 0 bases and J by 0 bases. The CDR3 nucleotides are TGTGCCTGGAGTGTACCCACAGGGGCCATGAACACTGAAGCTTTCTTT. Translation gives CAWSVPTGAMNTEAFF.

This clone has just a few counts. The identical CDR3 is also encoded by other nucleotide sequences in the sample. This sequence joins TRBV24-1 and TRBJ2-1; 9 bases match TRBD1. Germline assignment: CDR1 KGHDR and CDR2 SFDVKD. This CDR3 has 16 amino acids. The junction had 1 base not matched to a gene; V was cut back by 2 bases and J by 0 bases. CDR3 DNA: TGTGCCACCAGTGATTCGGGACAGGGCTCCTACAATGAGCAGTTCTTC. This sequence encodes CATSDSGQGSYNEQFF.

The CDR3 spells CASSGLAGGPLSYEQYF. As DNA, the CDR3 is TGTGCCAGCAGTGGACTAGCGGGAGGGCCTCTTTCCTACGAGCAGTACTTC. The genes are TRBV28 and TRBJ2-7, with 15 bases matching TRBD2. Germline values: CDR1 MDHEN, CDR2 SYDVKM. The CDR3 length is 17 residues. Trimming cost V 5 bases and J 1 base; bases outside gene matches: 6.

V is TRBV28 and J is TRBJ2-3; possible D gene TRBD2, 5 bases. The CDR3 has 15 residues. With 5 bases removed from V and 4 bases from J, the gap between germline ends came to 16 bases. Germline V gives CDR1 MDHEN, CDR2 SYDVKM. CDR3 sequence reads: CASSPRGWESDTQYF. CDR3 coding DNA: TGTGCCAGCAGTCCCCGAGGGTGGGAGTCAGATACGCAGTATTTT. Supplemented by reference TRBV28 and TRBJ2-3, the full variable domain reads DVKVTQSSRYLVKRTGEKVFLECVQDMDHENMFWYRQDPGLGLRLIYFSYDVKMKEKGDIPEGYSVSREKKERFSLILESASTNQTSMYLCASSPRGWESDTQYFGPGTRLTVL.

The V and J genes are TRBV25-1 and TRBJ2-2, with TRBD2 identical over 14 bases. The V gene's germline CDR1 is MGHDK and CDR2 SYGVNS. V lost 10 bases to trimming and J lost 3 bases; unmatched junction nucleotides: 10. The CDR3 sequence is 17 residues long. The CDR3: CAISAGTSGRDTGELFF. In nucleotides, the CDR3 is TGTGCCATCTCGGCCGGGACTAGCGGGAGAGACACCGGGGAGCTGTTTTTT.

Concerning this clone: This same CDR3 is encoded by further DNA sequences in the sample. The chain joins TRBV29-1 to TRBJ2-2, with a tentative D call TRBD1 (6 bases). The CDR3 is made up of 13 amino acids. Germline V gene sequence: CDR1 SQVTM, CDR2 ANQGSEA. V was trimmed by 3 bases and J by 1 base, leaving 6 bases between them. Here the CDR3 reads CSVDRGNTGELFF. In DNA, the CDR3 is TGCAGCGTTGACAGGGGGAACACCGGGGAGCTGTTTTTT.

The CDR3 here is CASRDRFNQPQHF. For the CDR3, the DNA is TGTGCCAGCCGGGACAGATTTAATCAGCCCCAGCATTTT. This chain joins TRBV19 and TRBJ1-5, with TRBD1 identical over 7 bases. The germline gives CDR1 LNHDA, CDR2 SQIVND (reference sequence). V lost 9 bases, J lost 4 bases, and 6 bases stayed unmatched. The length of the CDR3 is 13 residues. Using reference TRBV19 and TRBJ1-5 for the parts outside the CDR3, the full variable domain is DGGITQSPKYLFRKEGQNVTLSCEQNLNHDAMYWYRQDPGQGLRLIYYSQIVNDFQKGDIAEGYSVSREKKESFPLTVTSAQKNPTAFYLCASRDRFNQPQHFGDGTRLSIL.

V gene TRBV24-1 combines with J gene TRBJ2-1; 10 nucleotides line up with TRBD1. Losses at the gene ends were 4 bases for V and 5 bases for J; bases not matched to a gene: 4. Germline lookup yields CDR1 KGHDR and CDR2 SFDVKD. The CDR3 spans 15 residues. The CDR3 DNA follows: TGTGCCACCAGTGACTCCGGGACAGGGGACAATGAGCAGTTCTTC. Its translation: CATSDSGTGDNEQFF.

The chain carries TRBV7-8 and TRBJ1-2; D gene unclear. In germline, CDR1 is SGHVS, CDR2 FQNEAQ. V was cut by 5 bases and J by 5 bases, with 9 bases left in between. CDR3 length equals 12 residues. CDR3: CASSPGSYGYTF. CDR3 in DNA: TGTGCCAGCAGCCCCGGGAGTTATGGCTACACCTTC.

This chain uses TRBV20-1 with TRBJ2-7, with D perhaps matching TRBD2 (6 bases). This CDR3 contains 11 residues. Germline CDR1 DFQATT, CDR2 SNEGSKA (reference sequence). Trimming took off 5 bases at V and 3 bases at J, with 8 bases between the two ends. CDR3 in amino acids: CSAWGDYEQYF. Written as DNA, the CDR3 is TGCAGTGCTTGGGGGGACTACGAGCAGTACTTC.

The rearrangement uses TRBV15 and TRBJ2-1, with TRBD2 identical over 13 bases. V shed 3 bases, J shed 1 base, and the junction held 15 bases outside the gene matches. Germline V gene sequence: CDR1 LNHNV, CDR2 YYDKDF (reference sequence). This CDR3 is built from 21 residues. In nucleotides, the CDR3 is TGTGCCACCAGCAGTCCAAGAGGGACTAGCGGGAAAGGGAGGTCCTACAATGAGCAGTTCTTC. Its translation: CATSSPRGTSGKGRSYNEQFF.